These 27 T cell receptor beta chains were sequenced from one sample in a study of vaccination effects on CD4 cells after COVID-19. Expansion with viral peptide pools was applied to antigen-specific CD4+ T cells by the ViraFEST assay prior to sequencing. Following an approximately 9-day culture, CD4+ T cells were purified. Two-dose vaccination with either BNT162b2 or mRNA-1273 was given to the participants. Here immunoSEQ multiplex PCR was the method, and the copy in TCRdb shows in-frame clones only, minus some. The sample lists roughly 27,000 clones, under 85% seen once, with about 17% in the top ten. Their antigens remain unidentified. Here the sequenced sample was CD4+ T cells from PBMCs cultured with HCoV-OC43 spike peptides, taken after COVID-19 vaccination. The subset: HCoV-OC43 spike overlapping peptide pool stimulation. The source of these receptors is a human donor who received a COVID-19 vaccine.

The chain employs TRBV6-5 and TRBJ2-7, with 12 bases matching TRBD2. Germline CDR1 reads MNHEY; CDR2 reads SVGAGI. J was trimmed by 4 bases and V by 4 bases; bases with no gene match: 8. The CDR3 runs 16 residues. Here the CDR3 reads CASSSASGRAPYEQYF. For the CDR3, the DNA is TGTGCCAGCAGTTCCGCTAGCGGGAGGGCCCCATACGAGCAGTACTTC.

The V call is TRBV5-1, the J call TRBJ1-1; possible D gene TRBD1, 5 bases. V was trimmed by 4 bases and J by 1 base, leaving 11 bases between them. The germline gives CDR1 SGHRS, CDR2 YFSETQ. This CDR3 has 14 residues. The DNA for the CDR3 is TGCGCCAGCAGCGAGGGACCGACGAACACTGAAGCTTTCTTT. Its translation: CASSEGPTNTEAFF.

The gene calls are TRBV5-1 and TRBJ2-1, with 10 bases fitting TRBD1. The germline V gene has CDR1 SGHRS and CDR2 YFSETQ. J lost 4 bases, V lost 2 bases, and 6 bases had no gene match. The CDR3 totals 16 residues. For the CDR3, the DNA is TGCGCCAGCAGCTTAACAGGACAGGGGGGTTACAATGAGCAGTTCTTC. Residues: CASSLTGQGGYNEQFF. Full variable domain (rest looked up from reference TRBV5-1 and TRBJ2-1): KAGVTQTPRYLIKTRGQQVTLSCSPISGHRSVSWYQQTPGQGLQFLFEYFSETQRNKGNFPGRFSGRQFSNSRSEMNVSTLELGDSALYLCASSLTGQGGYNEQFFGPGTRLTVL.

Here the CDR3 reads CASSLDQGTPRKFF. The CDR3, as DNA: TGTGCCAGCAGCTTAGATCAAGGAACCCCGAGGAAGTTCTTC. V and J are TRBV11-2 and TRBJ2-1; D gene unclear. Germline V lookup: CDR1 SGHAT, CDR2 FQNNGV. Trimming left V 0 bases short and J 14 bases short, with 17 bases between. This CDR3 has 14 residues.

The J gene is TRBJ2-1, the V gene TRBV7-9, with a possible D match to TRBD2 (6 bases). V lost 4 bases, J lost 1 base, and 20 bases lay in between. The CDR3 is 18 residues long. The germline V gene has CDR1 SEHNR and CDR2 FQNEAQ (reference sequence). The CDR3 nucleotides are TGTGCCAGCAGCTCCCCCGGGGGTTCCGGAATTTCCTACAATGAGCAGTTCTTC. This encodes CASSSPGGSGISYNEQFF.

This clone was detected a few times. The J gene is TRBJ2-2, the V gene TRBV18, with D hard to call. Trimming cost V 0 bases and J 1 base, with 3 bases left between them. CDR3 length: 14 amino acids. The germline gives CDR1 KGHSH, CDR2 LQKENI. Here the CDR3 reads CASSPPLNTGELFF. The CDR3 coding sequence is TGTGCCAGCTCACCACCACTGAACACCGGGGAGCTGTTTTTT.

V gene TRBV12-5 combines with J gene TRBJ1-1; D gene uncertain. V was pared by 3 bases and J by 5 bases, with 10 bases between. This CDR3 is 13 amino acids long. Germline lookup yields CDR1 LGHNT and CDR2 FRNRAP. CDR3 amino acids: CASGFDDGTEAFF. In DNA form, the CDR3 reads TGTGCTAGTGGTTTTGATGACGGGACTGAAGCTTTCTTT.

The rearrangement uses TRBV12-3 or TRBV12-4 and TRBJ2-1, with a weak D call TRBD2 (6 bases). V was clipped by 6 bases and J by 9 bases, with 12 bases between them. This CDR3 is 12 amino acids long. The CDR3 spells CASRPSDGEQFF. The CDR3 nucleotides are TGTGCCAGCAGGCCTAGCGATGGTGAGCAGTTCTTC.

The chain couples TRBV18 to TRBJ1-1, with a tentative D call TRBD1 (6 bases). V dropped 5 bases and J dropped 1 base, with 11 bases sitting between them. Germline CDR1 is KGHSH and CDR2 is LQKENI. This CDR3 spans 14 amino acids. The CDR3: CASSSDRQNTEAFF. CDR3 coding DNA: TGTGCCAGCTCAAGCGACAGGCAGAACACTGAAGCTTTCTTT. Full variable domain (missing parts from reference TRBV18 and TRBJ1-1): NAGVMQNPRHLVRRRGQEARLRCSPMKGHSHVYWYRQLPEEGLKFMVYLQKENIIDESGMPKERFSAEFPKEGPSILRIQQVVRGDSAAYFCASSSDRQNTEAFFGQGTRLTVV.

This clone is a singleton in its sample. CDR3 nucleotide sequence: TGTGCCAGTAGTATTGGACTAGCGGGCACCTACGAGCAGTACTTC. Its translation is CASSIGLAGTYEQYF. This chain joins TRBV19 and TRBJ2-7, with TRBD2 matching 11 bases. V lost 3 bases, J lost 2 bases, and 3 bases stayed unmatched. This CDR3 contains 15 residues. The germline V gene has CDR1 LNHDA and CDR2 SQIVND (reference sequence).

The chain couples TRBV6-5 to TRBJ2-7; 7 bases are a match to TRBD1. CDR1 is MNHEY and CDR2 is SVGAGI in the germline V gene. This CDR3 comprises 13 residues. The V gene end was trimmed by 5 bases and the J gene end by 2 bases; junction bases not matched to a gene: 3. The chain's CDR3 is CASSPGQTYEQYF. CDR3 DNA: TGTGCCAGCAGTCCGGGACAGACCTACGAGCAGTACTTC.

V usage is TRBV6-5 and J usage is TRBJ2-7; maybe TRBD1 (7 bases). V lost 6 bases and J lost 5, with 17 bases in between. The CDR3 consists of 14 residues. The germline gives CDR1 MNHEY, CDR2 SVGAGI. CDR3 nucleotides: TGTGCCAGCAGCTACAGGGGAGGTCGGGACGAGCAGTACTTC. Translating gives CASSYRGGRDEQYF.

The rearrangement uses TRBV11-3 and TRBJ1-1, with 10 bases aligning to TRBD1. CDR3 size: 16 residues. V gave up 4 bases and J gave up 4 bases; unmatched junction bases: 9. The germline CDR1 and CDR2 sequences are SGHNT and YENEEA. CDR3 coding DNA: TGTGCCAGCAGCTACGCCGGGACAGGGGTTACCACTGAAGCTTTCTTT. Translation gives CASSYAGTGVTTEAFF.

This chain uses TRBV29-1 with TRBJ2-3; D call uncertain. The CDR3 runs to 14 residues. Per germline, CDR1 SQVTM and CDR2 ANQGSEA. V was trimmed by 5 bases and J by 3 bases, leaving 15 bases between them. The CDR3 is CSVSPLIWTDTQYF. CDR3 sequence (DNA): TGCAGCGTTTCCCCCTTGATTTGGACAGATACGCAGTATTTT.

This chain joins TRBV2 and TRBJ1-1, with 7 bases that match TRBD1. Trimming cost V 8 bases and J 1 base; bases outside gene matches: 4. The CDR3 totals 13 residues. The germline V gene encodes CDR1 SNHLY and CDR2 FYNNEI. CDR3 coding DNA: TGTGCCAGCTCTCAGGGGGAGAACACTGAAGCTTTCTTT. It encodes CASSQGENTEAFF.

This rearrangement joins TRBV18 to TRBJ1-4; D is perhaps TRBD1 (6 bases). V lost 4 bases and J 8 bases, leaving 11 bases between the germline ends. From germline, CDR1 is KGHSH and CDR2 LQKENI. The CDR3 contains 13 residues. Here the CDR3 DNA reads TGTGCCAGCTCACTTCGACAGGAGGAAAAACTGTTTTTT. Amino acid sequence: CASSLRQEEKLFF. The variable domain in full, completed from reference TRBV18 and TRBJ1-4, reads NAGVMQNPRHLVRRRGQEARLRCSPMKGHSHVYWYRQLPEEGLKFMVYLQKENIIDESGMPKERFSAEFPKEGPSILRIQQVVRGDSAAYFCASSLRQEEKLFFGSGTQLSVL.

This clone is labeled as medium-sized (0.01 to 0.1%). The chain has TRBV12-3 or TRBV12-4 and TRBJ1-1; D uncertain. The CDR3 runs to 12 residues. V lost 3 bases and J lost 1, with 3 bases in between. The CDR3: CASSFWNTEAFF. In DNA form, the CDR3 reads TGTGCCAGCAGTTTTTGGAACACTGAAGCTTTCTTT.

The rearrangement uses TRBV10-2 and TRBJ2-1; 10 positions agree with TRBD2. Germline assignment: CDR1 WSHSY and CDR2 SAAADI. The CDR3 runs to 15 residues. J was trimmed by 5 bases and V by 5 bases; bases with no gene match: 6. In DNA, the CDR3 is TGCGCCAGCAGTCCGCTAGCGGGAGTTCACAATGAGCAGTTCTTC. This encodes CASSPLAGVHNEQFF.

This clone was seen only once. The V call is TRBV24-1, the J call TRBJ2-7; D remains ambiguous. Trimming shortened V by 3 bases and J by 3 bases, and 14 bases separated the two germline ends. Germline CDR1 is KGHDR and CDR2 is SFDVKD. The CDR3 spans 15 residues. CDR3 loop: CATSDIYGPVYEQYF. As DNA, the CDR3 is TGTGCCACCAGTGATATATACGGCCCCGTCTACGAGCAGTACTTC.

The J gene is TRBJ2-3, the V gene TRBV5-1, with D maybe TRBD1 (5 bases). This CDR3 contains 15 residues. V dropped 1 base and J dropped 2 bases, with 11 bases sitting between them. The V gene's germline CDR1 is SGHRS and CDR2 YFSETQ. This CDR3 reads CASSLSAGPTDTQYF. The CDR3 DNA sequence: TGCGCCAGCAGCTTGTCGGCAGGGCCCACAGATACGCAGTATTTT. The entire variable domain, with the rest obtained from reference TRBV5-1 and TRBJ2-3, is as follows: KAGVTQTPRYLIKTRGQQVTLSCSPISGHRSVSWYQQTPGQGLQFLFEYFSETQRNKGNFPGRFSGRQFSNSRSEMNVSTLELGDSALYLCASSLSAGPTDTQYFGPGTRLTVL.

The CDR3 DNA sequence: TGTGCCAGCAGTGACCACACTAGCACAGATACGCAGTATTTT. As protein: CASSDHTSTDTQYF. The V and J genes are TRBV6-4 and TRBJ2-3, with D unclear. The CDR3 loop spans 14 amino acids. Germline CDR1 and CDR2: MRHNA and SNTAGT. Trimming removed 2 bases at V and 0 bases at J, with 6 bases between.

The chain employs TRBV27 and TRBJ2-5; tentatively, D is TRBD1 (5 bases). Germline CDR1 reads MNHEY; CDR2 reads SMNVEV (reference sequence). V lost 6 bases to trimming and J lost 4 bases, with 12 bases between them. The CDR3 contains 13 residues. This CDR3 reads CASSTRVRETQYF. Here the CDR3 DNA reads TGTGCCAGCAGCACCAGGGTACGAGAGACCCAGTACTTC.

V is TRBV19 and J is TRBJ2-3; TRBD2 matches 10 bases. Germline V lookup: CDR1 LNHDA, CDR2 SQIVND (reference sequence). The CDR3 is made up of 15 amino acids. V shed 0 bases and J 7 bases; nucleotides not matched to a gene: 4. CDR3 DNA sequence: TGTGCCAGTAGTATAGAGAAGCGGGAGGGAAATACGCAGTATTTT. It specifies CASSIEKREGNTQYF. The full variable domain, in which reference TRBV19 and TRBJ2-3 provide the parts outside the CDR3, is DGGITQSPKYLFRKEGQNVTLSCEQNLNHDAMYWYRQDPGQGLRLIYYSQIVNDFQKGDIAEGYSVSREKKESFPLTVTSAQKNPTAFYLCASSIEKREGNTQYFGPGTRLTVL.

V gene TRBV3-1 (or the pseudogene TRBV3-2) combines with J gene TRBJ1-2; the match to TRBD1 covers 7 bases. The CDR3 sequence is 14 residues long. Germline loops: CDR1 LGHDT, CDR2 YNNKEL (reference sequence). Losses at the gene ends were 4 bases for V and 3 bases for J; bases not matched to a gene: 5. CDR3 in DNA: TGTGCCAGCAGCCCGGGACAGAGAGACTATGGCTACACCTTC. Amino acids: CASSPGQRDYGYTF.

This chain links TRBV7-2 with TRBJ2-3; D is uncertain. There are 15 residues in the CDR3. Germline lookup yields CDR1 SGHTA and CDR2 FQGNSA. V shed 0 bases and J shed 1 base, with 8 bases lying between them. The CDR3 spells CASSLAGLRTDTQYF. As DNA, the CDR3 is TGTGCCAGCAGCTTAGCCGGCTTACGCACAGATACGCAGTATTTT.

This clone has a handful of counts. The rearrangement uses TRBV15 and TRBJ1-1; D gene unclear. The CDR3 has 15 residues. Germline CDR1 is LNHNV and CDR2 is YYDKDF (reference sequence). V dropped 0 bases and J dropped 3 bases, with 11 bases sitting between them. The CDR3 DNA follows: TGTGCCACCAGCAGAGACAGATCGTCGCACACTGAAGCTTTCTTT. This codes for CATSRDRSSHTEAFF. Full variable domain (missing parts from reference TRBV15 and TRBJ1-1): DAMVIQNPRYQVTQFGKPVTLSCSQTLNHNVMYWYQQKSSQAPKLLFHYYDKDFNNEADTPDNFQSRRPNTSFCFLDIRSPGLGDTAMYLCATSRDRSSHTEAFFGQGTRLTVV.

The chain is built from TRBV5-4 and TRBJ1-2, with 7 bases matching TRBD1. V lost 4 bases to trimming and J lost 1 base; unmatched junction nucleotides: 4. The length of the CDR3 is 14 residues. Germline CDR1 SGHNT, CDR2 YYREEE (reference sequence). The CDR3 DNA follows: TGTGCCAGCAGCCCGGGACAGCGTAACTATGGCTACACCTTC. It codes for CASSPGQRNYGYTF.